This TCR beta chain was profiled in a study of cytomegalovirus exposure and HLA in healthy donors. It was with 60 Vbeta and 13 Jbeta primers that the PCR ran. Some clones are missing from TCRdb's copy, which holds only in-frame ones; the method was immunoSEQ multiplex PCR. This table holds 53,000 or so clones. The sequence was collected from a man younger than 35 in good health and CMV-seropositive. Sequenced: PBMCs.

Here the CDR3 DNA reads TGTGCCAGCAGTTTAACGGGACTCGGCTCCTACGAGCAGTACTTC. Translated: CASSLTGLGSYEQYF. The V call is TRBV27, the J call TRBJ2-7; TRBD2 might be the D (6 bases). The CDR3 spans 15 residues. CDR1 and CDR2 from the germline V gene are MNHEY and SMNVEV (reference sequence). The V end was cut by 2 bases, the J end by 0 bases, with 11 bases between.